The 21 T cell receptor beta chains below come from one sample, sequenced in a study of cytomegalovirus exposure and HLA in healthy donors. Both 60 Vbeta primers and 13 Jbeta primers went into the PCR. Sequencing was performed with immunoSEQ multiplex PCR; in TCRdb, only in-frame clones are kept and a portion is missing. The data show around 160,000 clones, roughly 76% seen once. The sequenced sample consisted of PBMCs. The source is a human donor in good health.

This chain joins TRBV6-5 and TRBJ2-5, with 10 bases fitting TRBD2. From germline, CDR1 is MNHEY and CDR2 SVGAGI. Trimming removed 7 bases from V and 2 bases from J; junction bases left unmatched: 7. The CDR3 sequence is 15 residues long. The CDR3 region is CASIRLAGVQETQYF. The CDR3, as DNA: TGTGCCAGCATAAGACTAGCGGGCGTACAAGAGACCCAGTACTTC.

This clone was picked up a small number of times. CDR3 residues: CASSITGTGGNTIYF. CDR3 in DNA: TGCGCCAGCAGCATCACCGGGACAGGTGGAAACACCATATATTTT. This sequence joins TRBV4-3 and TRBJ1-3, with TRBD1 matching over 8 bases. The CDR3 has 15 residues. V lost 5 bases, J lost 3 bases, and 6 bases stayed unmatched. Germline CDR1 is LGHNA and CDR2 is YSLEER.

V gene TRBV5-1 combines with J gene TRBJ2-1; D gene uncertain. The CDR3 sequence is 15 residues long. Germline CDR1 reads SGHRS; CDR2 reads YFSETQ. With 0 bases removed from V and 2 bases from J, the gap between germline ends came to 9 bases. Here the CDR3 reads CASSLGLTPYNEQFF. The CDR3 DNA is TGCGCCAGCAGCTTGGGCCTTACACCCTACAATGAGCAGTTCTTC.

The chain recombines TRBV7-6 with TRBJ1-1; 8 bases are shared with TRBD1. J gave up 5 bases and V 3 bases, and 5 bases lay outside the gene matches. Germline V lookup: CDR1 SGHVS, CDR2 FNYEAQ. This CDR3 is 14 amino acids long. CDR3 in amino acids: CASSFTGGWTEAFF. The CDR3 nucleotides are TGTGCCAGCAGCTTTACAGGGGGATGGACTGAAGCTTTCTTT.

The gene calls are TRBV5-1 and TRBJ1-1; 12 nucleotides align to TRBD1. Trimming at V came to 4 bases and at J to 1 base, leaving 5 bases not matched to a gene. CDR1 SGHRS and CDR2 YFSETQ come from the germline V gene. There are 16 residues in the CDR3. The CDR3 spells CASSPGTGGQNTEAFF. Written as DNA, the CDR3 is TGCGCCAGCAGCCCTGGGACAGGGGGCCAGAACACTGAAGCTTTCTTT.

The V and J genes are TRBV19 and TRBJ1-2; 7 bases line up with TRBD1. CDR1 is LNHDA and CDR2 is SQIVND in the germline V gene (reference sequence). Trimming cost V 5 bases and J 3 bases; bases outside gene matches: 9. The CDR3 extends over 15 amino acids. This CDR3 reads CASSASGTADYGYTF. CDR3 bases: TGTGCCAGTAGTGCTTCCGGGACAGCGGACTATGGCTACACCTTC.

This clone was detected once. V usage is TRBV4-1 and J usage is TRBJ2-7; no reliable D call. Between the trimmed V and J ends, which lost 1 base and 3 bases, there was a span of 13 bases. The germline CDR1 and CDR2 sequences are MGHRA and YSYEKL. This CDR3 comprises 15 residues. CDR3 in amino acids: CASSQGEASNYEQYF. The CDR3 DNA reads as TGCGCCAGCAGCCAAGGAGAGGCAAGTAACTACGAGCAGTACTTC.

The chain joins TRBV7-9 to TRBJ2-7; 14 nucleotides align to TRBD2. J lost 6 bases, V lost 5 bases, and 12 bases had no gene match. Germline CDR1 and CDR2: SEHNR and FQNEAQ (reference sequence). The CDR3 sequence is 17 residues long. CDR3 nucleotide sequence: TGTGCCAGCAGCCCCGGGACTAGCGGGGGCCGGCATATCGAGCAGTACTTC. Amino acids: CASSPGTSGGRHIEQYF. Full variable domain (rest looked up from reference TRBV7-9 and TRBJ2-7): DTGVSQNPRHKITKRGQNVTFRCDPISEHNRLYWYRQTLGQGPEFLTYFQNEAQLEKSRLLSDRFSAERPKGSFSTLEIQRTEQGDSAMYLCASSPGTSGGRHIEQYFGPGTRLTVT.

V and J are TRBV9 and TRBJ1-1, with a possible D match to TRBD1 (6 bases). CDR1 is SGDLS, CDR2 YYNGEE, per germline. Trimming left V 2 bases short and J 2 bases short, with 13 bases between. This CDR3 contains 15 residues. This CDR3 reads CASSVTGTPNTEAFF. In DNA, the CDR3 is TGTGCCAGCAGCGTCACCGGGACACCTAACACTGAAGCTTTCTTT.

V is TRBV7-6 and J is TRBJ2-7, with D tentatively TRBD1 (6 bases). Germline CDR1 reads SGHVS; CDR2 reads FNYEAQ. Trimming shortened V by 4 bases and J by 0 bases, and 19 bases separated the two germline ends. This CDR3 has 17 amino acids. This CDR3 is CASSYDQDQGNSYEQYF. CDR3 coding DNA: TGTGCCAGCAGCTACGACCAGGATCAGGGGAACTCCTACGAGCAGTACTTC. Drawing the rest from reference TRBV7-6 and TRBJ2-7, the complete variable domain is GAGVSQSPRYKVTKRGQDVALRCDPISGHVSLYWYRQALGQGPEFLTYFNYEAQQDKSGLPNDRFSAERPEGSISTLTIQRTEQRDSAMYRCASSYDQDQGNSYEQYFGPGTRLTVT.

The genes are TRBV10-3 and TRBJ2-2, with D possibly TRBD1 on 6 matching bases. Germline V lookup: CDR1 ENHRY, CDR2 SYGVKD. This CDR3 has 16 residues. V was shortened by 6 bases and J by 3 bases, with 17 bases between the two germline ends. The CDR3 here is CAISPGVGAHTGELFF. CDR3 DNA sequence: TGTGCCATCAGCCCCGGCGTGGGGGCTCACACCGGGGAGCTGTTTTTT.

The chain has TRBV6-6 and TRBJ2-5; 9 positions match TRBD2. The CDR3 loop spans 14 amino acids. CDR1 is MNHNY and CDR2 is SVGAGI in the germline V gene (reference sequence). V gave up 10 bases and J gave up 2 bases; unmatched junction bases: 8. CDR3: CATSSGERQETQYF. DNA of the CDR3: TGTGCCACCTCTAGCGGGGAGCGACAAGAGACCCAGTACTTC.

This chain uses TRBV5-1 with TRBJ2-3; no definite D call. CDR1 is SGHRS, CDR2 YFSETQ, per germline. V lost 0 bases, J lost 2 bases, and 13 bases lay in between. The length of the CDR3 is 16 residues. CDR3 loop: CASSLETGRNTDTQYF. CDR3 DNA sequence: TGCGCCAGCAGCTTGGAGACTGGAAGAAACACAGATACGCAGTATTTT.

The V and J genes are TRBV6-5 and TRBJ1-5; perhaps TRBD1 as D (6 bases). From germline, CDR1 is MNHEY and CDR2 SVGAGI. This CDR3 region has 13 residues. The ends were cut back, 6 bases at V and 5 bases at J, with 11 bases in the middle. CDR3 bases: TGTGCCAGCAGAAAATCAGGGGATCAGCCCCAGCATTTT. Encoded protein: CASRKSGDQPQHF.

The rearrangement links TRBV5-1 to TRBJ2-1, with 8 nucleotides matching TRBD1. Germline V CDR1 and CDR2: SGHRS, YFSETQ. With 4 bases clipped from V and 1 base from J, the junction kept 4 bases outside the gene matches. The CDR3 extends over 15 amino acids. CDR3: CASSRDRSSYNEQFF. CDR3 nucleotide sequence: TGCGCCAGCAGCCGGGACAGGTCATCCTACAATGAGCAGTTCTTC.

The gene calls are TRBV11-2 and TRBJ2-7; a possible D gene is TRBD1 (6 bases). The germline gives CDR1 SGHAT, CDR2 FQNNGV. Trimming took 2 bases from V and 2 from J, leaving 13 bases between them. The CDR3 runs to 15 residues. CDR3 region: CASSLLTGHTYEQYF. In DNA, the CDR3 is TGTGCCAGCAGCTTACTTACGGGACATACCTACGAGCAGTACTTC.

The chain joins TRBV4-3 to TRBJ2-7; D is uncertain. The germline V gene has CDR1 LGHNA and CDR2 YSLEER. V dropped 6 bases and J dropped 5 bases, with 17 bases sitting between them. CDR3 length: 14 residues. CDR3 nucleotides: TGCGCCAGCAGATCCTCGTTCGGAGTGGACGAGCAGTACTTC. Translating gives CASRSSFGVDEQYF.

This clone was recorded a few times. V and J are TRBV6-5 and TRBJ2-1, with 14 bases aligning to TRBD2. Per germline, CDR1 MNHEY and CDR2 SVGAGI. The CDR3 spans 15 residues. V lost 8 bases and J lost 1; bases outside the gene matches: 1. CDR3 bases: TGTGCCAGCGGACTAGCGGGGGGATCCTACAATGAGCAGTTCTTC. Its translation: CASGLAGGSYNEQFF.

The V and J genes are TRBV18 and TRBJ2-2; the D gene is possibly TRBD1 (6 bases). CDR3 size: 14 residues. Germline V CDR1 and CDR2: KGHSH, LQKENI. Between the trimmed V and J ends, which lost 2 bases and 6 bases, there was a span of 10 bases. CDR3 coding DNA: TGTGCCAGCTCACCAATACAGGGTGCCGGGGAGCTGTTTTTT. Translation gives CASSPIQGAGELFF.

The gene calls are TRBV6-1 and TRBJ2-7, with 9 bases matching TRBD1. The CDR3 consists of 13 residues. The germline CDR1 and CDR2 sequences are MNHNS and SASEGT. V shed 4 bases, J shed 4 bases, and the junction held 2 bases outside the gene matches. DNA of the CDR3: TGTGCCAGCAGTGGTGGGACAGGGTACGAGCAGTACTTC. Its translation: CASSGGTGYEQYF.

The gene calls are TRBV7-2 and TRBJ1-3, with D possibly TRBD1 on 5 matching bases. The germline CDR1 and CDR2 sequences are SGHTA and FQGNSA. The ends were cut back, 1 base at V and 3 bases at J, with 7 bases in the middle. CDR3 size: 14 residues. The CDR3 nucleotides read TGTGCCAGCAGCTTAGGGGGCGATGGAAACACCATATATTTT. This sequence encodes CASSLGGDGNTIYF.